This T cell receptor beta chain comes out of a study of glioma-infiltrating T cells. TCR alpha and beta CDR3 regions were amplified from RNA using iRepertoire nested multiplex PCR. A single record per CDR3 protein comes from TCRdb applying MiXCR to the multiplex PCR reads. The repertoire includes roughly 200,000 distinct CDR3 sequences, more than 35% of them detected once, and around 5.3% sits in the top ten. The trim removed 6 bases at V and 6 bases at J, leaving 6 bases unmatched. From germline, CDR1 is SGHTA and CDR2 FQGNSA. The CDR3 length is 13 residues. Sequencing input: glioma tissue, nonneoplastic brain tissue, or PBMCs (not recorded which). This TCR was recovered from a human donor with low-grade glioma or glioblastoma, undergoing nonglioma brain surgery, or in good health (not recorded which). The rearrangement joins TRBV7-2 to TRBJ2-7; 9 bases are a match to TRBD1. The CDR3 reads CASSRQGVCEQYF. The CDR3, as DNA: TGTGCCAGCAGTAGACAGGGGGTCTGCGAGCAGTACTTC.